This T cell receptor (beta chain) was captured by sequencing in a study of blood T cell repertoires in COVID-19. Across the whole study: COVID-19 samples, acute and convalescent, were from the United States, Italy and Spain.

Residents of 24 US areas, aged about 18 to 95 years, made up the participants. Which cohort a participant joined came from the clinical history participants gave. For recovered donors of Cohort 3, there were two negative PCRs, clearance, or symptom resolution. Generated by immunoSEQ multiplex PCR, the TCRdb table keeps only in-frame clones and is missing some. Of roughly 300,000 clones listed, around 84% are singletons. The CDR3 has 14 residues. CDR1 and CDR2 (germline): MNHEY, SVGAGI. The V segment lost 8 bases and the J segment 8 bases; nucleotides outside the gene matches: 6. This TCR was sampled from a woman between 18 and 29 years old who had recovered from COVID-19. The sequencing input was PBMCs or T cells enriched from blood (not recorded which). The chain is built from TRBV6-5 and TRBJ2-1, with 13 bases identical to TRBD2. The CDR3 nucleotides read TGTGCCAGCCAATGGACTAGCGGGAGCCATGAGCAGTTCTTC. As protein: CASQWTSGSHEQFF.